This T cell receptor beta chain was sequenced during a study of blood T cell repertoires in COVID-19. Study at large: The United States, Italy and Spain were the sources of the acute and convalescent COVID-19 samples. T cells, B-cell-depleted T cells, or PBMCs supplied cDNA or gDNA.

The CDR3 is 15 residues long. The junction had 10 bases not matched to a gene; V was cut back by 7 bases and J by 7 bases. The germline CDR1 and CDR2 sequences are MGHRA and YSYEKL. As handled by the study authors: By means of reference gene primer amplification, nucleated cell counts were estimated. The assay was immunoSEQ multiplex PCR, and TCRdb's table has in-frame clones only and misses some. That table gives V, J and clone size, and the DNA gave D and trimming. The sample has some 180,000 clones; about four fifths are singletons. The receptor's source is a man aged 55-75 years with acute or convalescent COVID-19. The chain uses TRBV4-1 and TRBJ1-2; 12 nucleotides agree with TRBD1. Sequences were obtained from peripheral blood. For the CDR3, the DNA is TGCGCCAGCAAACGACCGGGACAGGGGGCCGGTGGCTACACCTTC. Amino acids: CASKRPGQGAGGYTF.